Below are 14 T cell receptor beta chains sequenced from a single sample in a study of blood T cells in healthy people across ages. A sample-barcoded 5' primer and a J-beta primer mix were used in a second PCR of about 7 to 12 cycles. TCRdb ran MiXCR on the 5' RACE reads and lists one entry per CDR3 protein. The table records 870,000 or so distinct CDR3 sequences, around 28% of them present only once. Sequencing used blood. These receptors were obtained from a woman at least 80 years old in good health.

J is TRBJ1-1 and V is TRBV20-1; D unresolved. This CDR3 has 13 amino acids. Between the trimmed V and J ends, which lost 1 base and 1 base, there was a span of 7 bases. CDR1 and CDR2 from the germline V gene are DFQATT and SNEGSKA (reference sequence). CDR3 in DNA: TGCAGTGCTAGAGTACGGGAGAACACTGAAGCTTTCTTT. Translated: CSARVRENTEAFF.

V usage is TRBV6-1 and J usage is TRBJ1-5; D gene ambiguous. The CDR3 covers 13 residues. Trimming took off 2 bases at V and 6 bases at J, with 8 bases between the two ends. Germline V gives CDR1 MNHNS, CDR2 SASEGT. CDR3 in amino acids: CASSELVGQPQHF. The CDR3 DNA sequence: TGTGCCAGCAGTGAATTGGTAGGTCAGCCCCAGCATTTT.

The chain recombines TRBV30 with TRBJ1-5; D gene uncertain. The CDR3 is made up of 13 amino acids. Trimming took off 2 bases at V and 5 bases at J, with 10 bases between the two ends. The germline V gene encodes CDR1 GTSNPN and CDR2 SVGIG (reference sequence). CDR3 sequence (DNA): TGTGCCTGGAGTCCCGACGGCTATCAGCCCCAGCATTTT. Its translation is CAWSPDGYQPQHF.

This clonotype was counted many times. The rearrangement links TRBV4-1 to TRBJ2-1, with TRBD2 matching 8 bases. Trimming took 4 bases from V and 6 from J; bases not matched to a gene: 11. The CDR3 contains 16 residues. Germline V gene sequence: CDR1 MGHRA, CDR2 YSYEKL. This CDR3 is CASSPVGGGGINEQFF. CDR3 coding DNA: TGCGCCAGCAGCCCAGTGGGGGGCGGGGGGATCAATGAGCAGTTCTTC.

This clonotype occurred many times. V is TRBV14 and J is TRBJ2-1, with 10 bases matching TRBD2. Trimming removed 2 bases from V and 10 bases from J; junction bases left unmatched: 8. Germline V gene data show CDR1 as SGHDN and CDR2 as FVKESK. This CDR3 has 15 residues. The CDR3 loop is CASSQSLAGAGEQFF. Written as DNA, the CDR3 is TGTGCCAGCAGCCAAAGTCTAGCGGGGGCGGGGGAGCAGTTCTTC. The full variable domain, with the rest looked up from reference TRBV14 and TRBJ2-1, is EAGVTQFPSHSVIEKGQTVTLRCDPISGHDNLYWYRRVMGKEIKFLLHFVKESKQDESGMPNNRFLAERTGGTYSTLKVQPAELEDSGVYFCASSQSLAGAGEQFFGPGTRLTVL.

A few counts support this clonotype. This may arise from a read error, as a much more abundant clone is one base away. V is TRBV20-1 and J is TRBJ2-4; D may be TRBD1 or TRBD2 (6 bases each). The CDR3 sequence is 11 residues long. The V end lost 5 bases, the J end lost 12 bases, and 14 bases lay between the germline ends. Per germline, CDR1 DFQATT and CDR2 SNEGSKA (reference sequence). CDR3 protein: CSAALRGPQYF. The CDR3 nucleotides are TGCAGTGCTGCCCTACGGGGGCCTCAGTACTTC.

Notes on this clonotype: A read error is possible here, since a much larger clone lies one base away. This chain joins TRBV11-2 and TRBJ2-2; TRBD1 is a possible D gene (6 bases). Germline V gene data show CDR1 as SGHAT and CDR2 as FQNNGV. The CDR3 has 20 residues. Here the CDR3 DNA reads TGTGCCAGCAGCACCCGCTACCAATTTCTGACAGGCCCGAACACCGAGGAGCTGTTTTTT. Amino acid sequence: CASSTRYQFLTGPNTEELFF.

The CDR3 loop reads CASSFSQGLETQYF. DNA of the CDR3: TGTGCCAGCAGCTTTTCCCAGGGTTTGGAGACCCAGTACTTC. The rearrangement joins TRBV11-3 to TRBJ2-5; D may be TRBD1 (5 bases). Germline CDR1 SGHNT, CDR2 YENEEA. Trimming cost V 3 bases and J 5 bases, with 13 bases left between them. The CDR3 runs 14 residues.

This clonotype turned up a few times. This chain joins TRBV7-2 and TRBJ2-7; 8 bases align to TRBD2. This CDR3 is built from 15 residues. The V gene end was trimmed by 0 bases and the J gene end by 7 bases; junction bases not matched to a gene: 8. CDR1 is SGHTA and CDR2 is FQGNSA in the germline V gene. The CDR3 nucleotides are TGTGCCAGCAGCTTAGCTTCGGGGGGGCAAGTTGAGCAGTACTTC. Protein: CASSLASGGQVEQYF.

The chain carries TRBV20-1 and TRBJ1-5; D is unresolved. Germline V lookup: CDR1 DFQATT, CDR2 SNEGSKA (reference sequence). The CDR3 is made up of 14 amino acids. With 3 bases removed from V and 1 base from J, the gap between germline ends came to 10 bases. The CDR3 DNA reads TGCAGTGCTAGTGCTGGGAGAAGCAATCAGCCCCAGCATTTT. Protein product: CSASAGRSNQPQHF.

The chain joins TRBV20-1 to TRBJ1-1; 7 bases match TRBD1. V lost 1 base to trimming and J lost 10 bases; unmatched junction nucleotides: 9. This CDR3 region has 13 residues. Germline CDR1 and CDR2: DFQATT and SNEGSKA (reference sequence). DNA of the CDR3: TGCAGTGCTAGAGTAGGGGGCAGTTTAGGAGCTTTCTTT. Translation gives CSARVGGSLGAFF.

This clonotype showed up many times. This rearrangement joins TRBV2 to TRBJ2-7; D gene unclear. V was pared by 1 base and J by 0 bases, with 13 bases between. In germline, CDR1 is SNHLY, CDR2 FYNNEI. The CDR3 totals 16 residues. CDR3 DNA: TGTGCCAGCAGTGAAGGCCGGTCCGCAAACTCCTACGAGCAGTACTTC. This sequence encodes CASSEGRSANSYEQYF.

The gene calls are TRBV29-1 and TRBJ2-5; maybe TRBD2 (6 bases). The CDR3 length is 15 residues. Germline V gives CDR1 SQVTM, CDR2 ANQGSEA. V was cut by 4 bases and J by 5 bases, with 20 bases left in between. The chain's CDR3 is CSVGGGEGGFETQYF. For the CDR3, the DNA is TGCAGCGTTGGAGGCGGGGAAGGAGGGTTTGAGACCCAGTACTTC.

This clonotype was counted only a few times. A read error may explain this, as a much larger clone is one base away. The rearrangement joins TRBV29-1 to TRBJ2-5; 8 nucleotides line up with TRBD2. TRBJ2-1 explains the end of the DNA better; the J call may be wrong. Per the germline V gene, CDR1 is SQVTM and CDR2 is ANQGSEA. The CDR3 length is 15 residues. The DNA of the CDR3 is TGCAGCGTTGAGAGAAGGCGGGGGGTCCAAGAGACCCAGTTCTTC. Residues: CSVERRRGVQETQFF.